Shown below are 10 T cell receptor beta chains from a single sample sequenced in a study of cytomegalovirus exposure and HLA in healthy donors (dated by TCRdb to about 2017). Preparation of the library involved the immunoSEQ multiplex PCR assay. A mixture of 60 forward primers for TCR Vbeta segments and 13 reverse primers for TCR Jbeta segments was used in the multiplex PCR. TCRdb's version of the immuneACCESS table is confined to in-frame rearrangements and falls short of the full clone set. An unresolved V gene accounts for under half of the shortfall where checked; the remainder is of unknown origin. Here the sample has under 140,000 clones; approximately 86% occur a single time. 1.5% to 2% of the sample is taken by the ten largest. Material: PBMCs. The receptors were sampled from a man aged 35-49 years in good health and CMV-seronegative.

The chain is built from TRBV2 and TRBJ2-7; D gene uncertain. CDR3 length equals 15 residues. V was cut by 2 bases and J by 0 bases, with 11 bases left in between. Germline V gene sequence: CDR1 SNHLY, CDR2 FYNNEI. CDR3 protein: CASSESGFHSYEQYF. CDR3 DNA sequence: TGTGCCAGCAGTGAATCAGGATTCCACTCCTACGAGCAGTACTTC.

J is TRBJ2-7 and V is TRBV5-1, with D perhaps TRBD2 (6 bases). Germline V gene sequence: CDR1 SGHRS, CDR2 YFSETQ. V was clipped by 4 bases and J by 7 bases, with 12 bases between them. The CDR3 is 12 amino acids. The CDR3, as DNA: TGCGCCAGCAGCCCGGGGGACCAAGAGCAGTACTTC. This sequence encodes CASSPGDQEQYF. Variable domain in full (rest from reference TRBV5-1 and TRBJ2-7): KAGVTQTPRYLIKTRGQQVTLSCSPISGHRSVSWYQQTPGQGLQFLFEYFSETQRNKGNFPGRFSGRQFSNSRSEMNVSTLELGDSALYLCASSPGDQEQYFGPGTRLTVT.

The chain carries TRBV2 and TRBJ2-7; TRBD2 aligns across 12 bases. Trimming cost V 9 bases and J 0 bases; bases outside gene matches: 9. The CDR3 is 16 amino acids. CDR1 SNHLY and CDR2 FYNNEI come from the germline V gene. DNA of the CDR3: TGTGCCAGAGAACCGGGACTAGCGGGCCTCTCCTACGAGCAGTACTTC. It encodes CAREPGLAGLSYEQYF.

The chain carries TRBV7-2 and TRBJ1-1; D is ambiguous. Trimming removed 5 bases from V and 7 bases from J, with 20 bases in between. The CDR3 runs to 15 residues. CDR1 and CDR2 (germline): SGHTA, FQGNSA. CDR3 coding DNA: TGTGCCAGCAGCGTTCAGGTGATATCGGGAGGTGAAGCTTTCTTT. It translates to CASSVQVISGGEAFF.

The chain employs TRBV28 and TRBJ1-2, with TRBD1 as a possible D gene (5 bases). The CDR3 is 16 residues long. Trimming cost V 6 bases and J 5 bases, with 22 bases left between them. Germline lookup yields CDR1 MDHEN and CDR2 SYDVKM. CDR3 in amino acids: CASRTLRVGRDYGYTF. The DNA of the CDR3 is TGTGCCAGCAGGACCCTCAGGGTGGGGAGGGATTATGGCTACACCTTC.

CDR3 DNA: TGTGCCAGCAGTAAAGGTCTAGCGGGGGGCCAAGAGACCCAGTACTTC. Its protein is CASSKGLAGGQETQYF. V is TRBV2 and J is TRBJ2-5, with 11 bases identical to TRBD2. CDR3 length: 16 residues. Germline CDR1 reads SNHLY; CDR2 reads FYNNEI. The V and J ends lost 5 bases and 1 base, in that order; junction bases with no gene match: 6.

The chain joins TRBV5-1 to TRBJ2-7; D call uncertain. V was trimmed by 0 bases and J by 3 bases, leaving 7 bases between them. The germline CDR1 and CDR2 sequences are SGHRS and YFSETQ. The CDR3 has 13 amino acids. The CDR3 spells CASSLEMSYEQYF. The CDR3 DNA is TGCGCCAGCAGCTTGGAAATGAGCTACGAGCAGTACTTC. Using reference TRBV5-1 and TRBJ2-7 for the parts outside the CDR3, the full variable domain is KAGVTQTPRYLIKTRGQQVTLSCSPISGHRSVSWYQQTPGQGLQFLFEYFSETQRNKGNFPGRFSGRQFSNSRSEMNVSTLELGDSALYLCASSLEMSYEQYFGPGTRLTVT.

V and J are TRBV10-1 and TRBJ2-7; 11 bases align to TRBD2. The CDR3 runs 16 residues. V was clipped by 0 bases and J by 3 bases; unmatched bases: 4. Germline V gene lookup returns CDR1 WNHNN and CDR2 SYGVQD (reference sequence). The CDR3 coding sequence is TGCGCCAGCAGTGAGTCGGCGACTAGCGGGGACTACGAGCAGTACTTC. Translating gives CASSESATSGDYEQYF.

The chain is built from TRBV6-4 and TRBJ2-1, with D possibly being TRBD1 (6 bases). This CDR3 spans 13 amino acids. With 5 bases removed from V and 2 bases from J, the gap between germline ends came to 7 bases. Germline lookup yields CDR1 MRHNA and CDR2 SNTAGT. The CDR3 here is CASSQGTYNEQFF. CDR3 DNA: TGTGCCAGCAGTCAGGGGACCTACAATGAGCAGTTCTTC.

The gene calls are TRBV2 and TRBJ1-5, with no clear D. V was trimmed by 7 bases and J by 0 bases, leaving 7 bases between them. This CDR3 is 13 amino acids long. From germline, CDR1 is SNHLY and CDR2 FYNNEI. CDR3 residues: CASILDSNQPQHF. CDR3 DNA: TGTGCCAGCATCTTAGATAGCAATCAGCCCCAGCATTTT.